A single sample gave rise to the 24 T cell receptor beta chains below, sequenced in a study of long-term antiretroviral therapy in people with HIV. Assay version v3.0 of immunoSEQ was used, and it was run at survey level. Using immunoSEQ multiplex PCR, the repertoire was profiled, and TCRdb retains in-frame clones only, with some absent. The table has almost 25,000 clones, roughly 88% seen once. The input for sequencing was unsorted PBMCs, taken 3 years after starting antiretroviral therapy. The receptors originated from a middle-aged man with HIV.

The V and J genes are TRBV6-4 and TRBJ1-1, with D hard to call. The V gene lost 0 bases and the J gene lost 0 bases, with 5 bases spanning the gap. Germline V gene data show CDR1 as MRHNA and CDR2 as SNTAGT. The CDR3 covers 14 residues. The CDR3 loop reads CASSDSSLNTEAFF. CDR3 in DNA: TGTGCCAGCAGTGACTCGAGTCTGAACACTGAAGCTTTCTTT.

This sequence joins TRBV19 and TRBJ1-2; D might be TRBD1 (6 bases). V lost 2 bases and J 1 base, leaving 14 bases between the germline ends. This CDR3 has 16 residues. Germline CDR1 and CDR2: LNHDA and SQIVND (reference sequence). CDR3 loop: CASSIQGNRVNYGYTF. CDR3 DNA: TGTGCCAGTAGTATACAGGGGAATCGCGTTAACTATGGCTACACCTTC.

The rearrangement links TRBV27 to TRBJ2-3; D possibly corresponds to TRBD2 (6 bases). Germline-derived CDR1 and CDR2 are MNHEY and SMNVEV (reference sequence). V lost 1 base, J lost 1 base, and 15 bases lay in between. This CDR3 is 17 amino acids long. CDR3 protein: CASSLFPPGEGTDTQYF. DNA of the CDR3: TGTGCCAGCAGTTTATTTCCCCCTGGGGAGGGCACAGATACGCAGTATTTT.

Only one count was recorded for this clone. The V call is TRBV19, the J call TRBJ1-2, with TRBD1 matching over 8 bases. The CDR3 has 15 amino acids. V dropped 3 bases and J dropped 8; count of bases not matched to a gene: 11. Germline-derived CDR1 and CDR2 are LNHDA and SQIVND (reference sequence). The CDR3 sequence: CASSIGDRSTAGYTF. The DNA of the CDR3 is TGTGCCAGTAGTATTGGGGACAGGTCAACGGCGGGCTACACCTTC.

J is TRBJ2-5 and V is TRBV7-2; D is perhaps TRBD2 (7 bases). The germline CDR1 and CDR2 sequences are SGHTA and FQGNSA. The CDR3 is 14 residues long. V was shortened by 0 bases and J by 5 bases, with 10 bases between the two germline ends. The CDR3, as DNA: TGTGCCAGCAGCTTAGCGCCGGGGGGCGAGACCCAGTACTTC. Encoded protein: CASSLAPGGETQYF.

V gene TRBV4-3 combines with J gene TRBJ2-7; 11 positions match TRBD2. CDR1 and CDR2 from the germline V gene are LGHNA and YSLEER. V gave up 4 bases and J gave up 7 bases; unmatched junction bases: 9. This CDR3 comprises 15 residues. The DNA of the CDR3 is TGCGCCAGCAGCCTCGTGACTAGCGGGACGGGAGAGCAGTACTTC. Protein sequence: CASSLVTSGTGEQYF.

The chain joins TRBV11-2 to TRBJ2-7, with 9 bases aligning to TRBD1. Trimming cost V 6 bases and J 3 bases; bases outside gene matches: 9. CDR1 and CDR2 (germline): SGHAT, FQNNGV. This CDR3 contains 15 residues. CDR3 sequence reads: CASSSIKGQGYEQYF. The CDR3, as DNA: TGTGCCAGCAGTTCTATAAAGGGACAGGGCTACGAGCAGTACTTC.

V and J are TRBV6-6 and TRBJ1-4; TRBD1 might be the D (6 bases). Germline CDR1 MNHNY, CDR2 SVGAGI (reference sequence). Between the trimmed V and J ends, which lost 4 bases and 7 bases, there was a span of 16 bases. The CDR3 runs 15 residues. CDR3 DNA sequence: TGTGCCAGCAGTTTCGGCACAGGGACCGGTGAAAAACTGTTTTTT. This codes for CASSFGTGTGEKLFF.

The V call is TRBV7-6, the J call TRBJ1-1, with 7 bases lining up with TRBD1. The CDR3 covers 15 residues. Looked up from germline, CDR1 is SGHVS and CDR2 is FNYEAQ. Losses at the gene ends were 5 bases for V and 5 bases for J; bases not matched to a gene: 11. CDR3 in DNA: TGTGCCAGCAGCACCGAGACAGGGTGGAGAACTGAAGCTTTCTTT. Its protein is CASSTETGWRTEAFF. Looking up the rest from reference TRBV7-6 and TRBJ1-1 gives the full variable domain: GAGVSQSPRYKVTKRGQDVALRCDPISGHVSLYWYRQALGQGPEFLTYFNYEAQQDKSGLPNDRFSAERPEGSISTLTIQRTEQRDSAMYRCASSTETGWRTEAFFGQGTRLTVV.

This clone has more than one count but fewer than ten. V usage is TRBV7-2 and J usage is TRBJ1-5; D is unclear. V lost 3 bases to trimming and J lost 2 bases, with 11 bases between them. The germline CDR1 and CDR2 sequences are SGHTA and FQGNSA. The CDR3 has 15 residues. As DNA, the CDR3 is TGTGCCAGCAGCTTTGACGGGATCGGCAATCAGCCCCAGCATTTT. Amino acids: CASSFDGIGNQPQHF.

The V and J genes are TRBV5-1 and TRBJ1-3, with no clear D. V lost 4 bases and J lost 0, with 11 bases in between. The germline V gene encodes CDR1 SGHRS and CDR2 YFSETQ. The CDR3 has 15 residues. The CDR3 here is CASSPGGYSGNTIYF. In DNA form, the CDR3 reads TGCGCCAGCAGCCCGGGAGGTTACTCTGGAAACACCATATATTTT.

The V call is TRBV28, the J call TRBJ1-3, with 7 positions matching TRBD1. J was trimmed by 5 bases and V by 2 bases; bases with no gene match: 21. CDR3 length: 20 amino acids. Germline CDR1 is MDHEN and CDR2 is SYDVKM. The CDR3 here is CASSLKAGQRKPFIRNTIYF. The CDR3 DNA is TGTGCCAGCAGTTTAAAGGCGGGACAGAGGAAGCCCTTCATCAGAAACACCATATATTTT.

V is TRBV4-3 and J is TRBJ1-1; 7 bases align to TRBD1. V trimming: 2 bases; J trimming: 8 bases; junction bases outside the gene matches: 11. Germline V gives CDR1 LGHNA, CDR2 YSLEER. CDR3 length equals 15 residues. In DNA, the CDR3 is TGCGCCAGCAGCCAACTAACCCAGGGGGACCGCGAAGCTTTCTTT. Its translation is CASSQLTQGDREAFF.

The V and J genes are TRBV19 and TRBJ1-1; the match to TRBD1 covers 7 bases. CDR3 length: 15 residues. After removal of 7 bases from V and 2 bases from J, the junction contained 10 bases not matched to a gene. Germline V gene sequence: CDR1 LNHDA, CDR2 SQIVND (reference sequence). This CDR3 reads CASKGRGGVNTEAFF. The CDR3 nucleotides are TGTGCCAGTAAAGGCAGGGGGGGCGTTAACACTGAAGCTTTCTTT.

This chain connects TRBV4-1 to TRBJ2-5; 9 positions agree with TRBD1. The germline V gene encodes CDR1 MGHRA and CDR2 YSYEKL. After removal of 3 bases from V and 0 bases from J, the junction contained 2 bases not matched to a gene. The CDR3 extends over 15 amino acids. This chain's CDR3 is CASSQGQGYQETQYF. The DNA for the CDR3 is TGCGCCAGCAGCCAGGGACAGGGTTACCAAGAGACCCAGTACTTC.

The rearrangement joins TRBV6-5 to TRBJ1-2; TRBD1 aligns across 7 bases. This CDR3 comprises 13 residues. From germline, CDR1 is MNHEY and CDR2 SVGAGI. The V gene end was trimmed by 5 bases and the J gene end by 2 bases; junction bases not matched to a gene: 2. In DNA form, the CDR3 reads TGTGCCAGCAGTCAACAGGGGAACTATGGCTACACCTTC. Residues: CASSQQGNYGYTF.

V gene TRBV10-3 combines with J gene TRBJ2-3, with 12 bases lining up with TRBD2. J lost 12 bases, V lost 2 bases, and 3 bases had no gene match. This CDR3 has 13 amino acids. Germline lookup yields CDR1 ENHRY and CDR2 SYGVKD. The CDR3 nucleotides are TGTGCCATCAGTGAGGGACTAGCGGGGTCTCAGTATTTT. Amino acid sequence: CAISEGLAGSQYF.

As to this clone: This sample includes further DNA sequences coding for the same CDR3. The gene calls are TRBV7-9 and TRBJ1-2; D is ambiguous. The length of the CDR3 is 13 residues. Trimming left V 6 bases short and J 7 bases short, with 15 bases between. Germline V gene data show CDR1 as SEHNR and CDR2 as FQNEAQ (reference sequence). The CDR3 region is CASSPWEGGGYTF. The CDR3 DNA reads TGTGCCAGCAGTCCCTGGGAGGGTGGTGGCTACACCTTC.

This chain uses TRBV4-1 with TRBJ1-4; D ambiguous. V was shortened by 4 bases and J by 3 bases, with 9 bases between the two germline ends. The CDR3 extends over 14 amino acids. CDR1 is MGHRA, CDR2 YSYEKL, per germline. The chain's CDR3 is CASSLGIANEKLFF. The CDR3, as DNA: TGCGCCAGCAGCCTTGGGATAGCTAATGAAAAACTGTTTTTT.

The V and J genes are TRBV30 and TRBJ1-5; D unresolved. Per germline, CDR1 GTSNPN and CDR2 SVGIG (reference sequence). Trimming stripped 0 bases from V and 5 bases from J, with 11 bases between. CDR3 size: 14 residues. CDR3 bases: TGTGCCTGGAGTGTACTGGACGGAGATCAGCCCCAGCATTTT. Translating gives CAWSVLDGDQPQHF.

The gene calls are TRBV28 and TRBJ2-2, with D maybe TRBD1 (5 bases). The V end was cut by 5 bases, the J end by 3 bases, with 13 bases between. Germline values: CDR1 MDHEN, CDR2 SYDVKM. CDR3 size: 15 residues. DNA for the CDR3: TGTGCCAGCAGTAGTTTGGTCAGGGACACCGGGGAGCTGTTTTTT. It codes for CASSSLVRDTGELFF.

This clone was counted a few times. The rearrangement links TRBV11-2 to TRBJ1-5; D gene unclear. The CDR3 extends over 13 amino acids. CDR1 and CDR2 (germline): SGHAT, FQNNGV. V was pared by 1 base and J by 4 bases, with 5 bases between. The CDR3 DNA is TGTGCCAGCAGCTTAGGCCCTAATCAGCCCCAGCATTTT. As protein: CASSLGPNQPQHF.

The V gene is TRBV28, the J gene TRBJ2-6, with D unresolved. This CDR3 spans 13 amino acids. Germline assignment: CDR1 MDHEN and CDR2 SYDVKM. Trimming removed 6 bases at V and 4 bases at J, with 7 bases between. CDR3 residues: CASRVAGANVLTF. The CDR3 DNA sequence: TGTGCCAGCAGGGTCGCGGGGGCCAACGTCCTGACTTTC.

This rearrangement joins TRBV14 to TRBJ2-5; 11 positions match TRBD2. Per germline, CDR1 SGHDN and CDR2 FVKESK. This CDR3 is 18 amino acids long. Germline trimming cut 0 bases from V and 3 bases from J; bases unmatched to any gene: 9. CDR3 sequence: CASSQDSKLAGEKETQYF. CDR3 nucleotide sequence: TGTGCCAGCAGCCAAGATTCTAAACTAGCGGGGGAGAAAGAGACCCAGTACTTC.